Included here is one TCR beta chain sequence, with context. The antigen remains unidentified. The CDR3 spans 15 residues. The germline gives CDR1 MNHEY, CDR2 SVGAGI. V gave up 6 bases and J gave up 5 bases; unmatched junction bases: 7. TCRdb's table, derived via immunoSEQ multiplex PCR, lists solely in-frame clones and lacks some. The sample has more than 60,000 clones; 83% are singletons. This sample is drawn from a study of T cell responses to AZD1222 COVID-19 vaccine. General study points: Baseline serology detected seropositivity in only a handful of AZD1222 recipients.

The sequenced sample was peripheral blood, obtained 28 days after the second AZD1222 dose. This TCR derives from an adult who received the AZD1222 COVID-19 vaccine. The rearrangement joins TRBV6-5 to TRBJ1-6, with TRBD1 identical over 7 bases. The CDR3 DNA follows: TGTGCCAGCAGGGCCCGGGACAGCAATAATTCACCCCTCCACTTT. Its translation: CASRARDSNNSPLHF.